A selection of T cell receptor beta chains follows, all from one sample in a study of identical twins. TCRdb reprocessed the 5' RACE reads via MiXCR and lists one record per CDR3 protein. Of around 340,000 distinct CDR3 sequences listed, around 9% are singletons. Sequencing was carried out using naive T cells sorted from blood. These receptors were taken from a woman in her fifties or sixties in good health. Each CDR3 is given with its conserved first and last residue. D genes are given only for firm matches. Clone size is not always given. Where it is, it says once, few, many or a class for expanded clones.

clone_size,d_call,j_call,v_call,cdr3_nt,cdr3_aa
NA,NA,TRBJ2-1,TRBV5-1,TGCGCCAGCAGCTACCCCGGGACGGAGGGCAATGAGCAGTTCTTC,CASSYPGTEGNEQFF
many,NA,TRBJ1-2,TRBV12-3/TRBV12-4,TGTGCCAGCACCTACCGCACCGGAGGGATGGACTATGGCTACACCTTC,CASTYRTGGMDYGYTF
few,NA,TRBJ2-3,TRBV6-2/TRBV6-3,TGTGCCAGCAGTCCTGACCGTGCAAAATCGGGAGATACGCAGTATTTT,CASSPDRAKSGDTQYF
many,NA,TRBJ2-7,TRBV7-8,TGTGCCAGCAGCTCTAAACCGGGACCCAGGAGCTCCTACGAGCAGTACTTC,CASSSKPGPRSSYEQYF
many,NA,TRBJ1-2,TRBV4-1,TGCGCCAGCAGCCAAGTTTCCGGACAGACCTTCTACACCTTC,CASSQVSGQTFYTF
many,NA,TRBJ2-1,TRBV4-2,TGTGCCAGCAGCCAAGATCCGACTCGAGACCGAGAGCAGTTCTTC,CASSQDPTRDREQFF
many,TRBD2,TRBJ2-3,TRBV20-1,TGCAGTGCTAGAGACGAGCTAGCGGACGCCTTCACAGATACGCAGTATTTT,CSARDELADAFTDTQYF
many,NA,TRBJ1-6,TRBV20-1,TGCAGTGCCGCGGTGGGGGCAGATAATTCACCCCTCCACTTT,CSAAVGADNSPLHF
many,NA,TRBJ2-6,TRBV29-1,TGCAGCGCCGGGGCCCAATCTGGGGCCAACGTCCTGACTTTC,CSAGAQSGANVLTF
NA,TRBD1,TRBJ2-2,TRBV5-1,TGCGCCAGCAGCCGATGGGGGTGGACAGGGGTGACGGGAGCTCGATCCGGGGAGCTGTTTTTT,CASSRWGWTGVTGARSGELFF
many,NA,TRBJ2-2,TRBV29-1,TGCAGCGCCGTGCGAGGCGGGACCGGGGAGCTGTTTTTT,CSAVRGGTGELFF
few,TRBD2,TRBJ2-1,TRBV20-1,TGCAGTGCCCCGGGTAGCGGGTACAATGAGCAGTTCTTC,CSAPGSGYNEQFF
many,NA,TRBJ2-2,TRBV24-1,TGTGCCACCAGCGCTCTGGGCGCCGGGGAGCTGTTTTTT,CATSALGAGELFF
NA,NA,TRBJ2-5,TRBV29-1,TGCAGCGTTGCTTGGACAGTCCAAGAGACCCAGTACTTC,CSVAWTVQETQYF
few,NA,TRBJ2-2,TRBV11-1,TGTGCCAGCACCAATTGGGGAACCGGGGAGCTGTTTTTT,CASTNWGTGELFF
few,NA,TRBJ2-2,TRBV5-1,TGCGCCAGCAGCTTGGTAGGGGCGGAGACCGGGGAGCTGTTTTTT,CASSLVGAETGELFF
few,NA,TRBJ1-2,TRBV5-1,TGCGCCAGCAGCGAGGACGGCCACTATGGCTACACCTTC,CASSEDGHYGYTF
many,TRBD2,TRBJ2-4,TRBV2,TGTGCCAGCAGTGAACTAGCGGGGGAAAACATTCAGTACTTC,CASSELAGENIQYF
few,NA,TRBJ1-5,TRBV18,TGTGCCAGCTCACCATCGAGTCAGCCCCAGCATTTT,CASSPSSQPQHF
many,TRBD1,TRBJ2-1,TRBV11-3,TGTGCCAGCAGCTCCCGGGACAGGCTCAATGAGCAGTTCTTT,CASSSRDRLNEQFF
many,NA,TRBJ2-5,TRBV20-1,TGCAGTGCTAGCCTGGACTACCGCGAGACCCAGTACTTC,CSASLDYRETQYF
NA,TRBD1,TRBJ1-1,TRBV12-3/TRBV12-4,TGTGCCAGCAGTTTGGGACAGGGGGTTGTGAACACTGAAGCTTTCTTT,CASSLGQGVVNTEAFF
few,TRBD1,TRBJ2-2,TRBV7-8,TGTGCCAGCAGCTTGACAGGGATGAACACCGGGGAGCTGTTTTTT,CASSLTGMNTGELFF
NA,TRBD1,TRBJ2-7,TRBV6-2/TRBV6-3,TGTGCCAGCAGACAAGACAGGGACGAGCAGTACTTC,CASRQDRDEQYF
NA,TRBD1,TRBJ1-1,TRBV14,TGTGCCAGCAGAGATACAGGGGAATTGACTGAAGCTTTCTTT,CASRDTGELTEAFF
NA,TRBD2,TRBJ2-5,TRBV9,TGTGCCAGCAGCGCTAGCGGGAGGGTAAAAGAGACCCAGTACTTC,CASSASGRVKETQYF
few,NA,TRBJ2-3,TRBV27,TGTGCCAGCAGGGCTTACACAGATACGCAGTATTTT,CASRAYTDTQYF
few,TRBD2,TRBJ2-3,TRBV19,TGTGCCAGTAGTATCTCCCCCCCGTTGGGACTAGCGGCAGATACGCAGTATTTT,CASSISPPLGLAADTQYF
few,NA,TRBJ2-3,TRBV11-2,TGTGCATCTGGGGGGCGATCCACTAGCACAGATACGCAGTATTTT,CASGGRSTSTDTQYF
NA,NA,TRBJ2-2,TRBV12-3/TRBV12-4,TGTGCCAGCAGTTTCGCAGTGAACACCGGGGAGCTGTTTTTT,CASSFAVNTGELFF
many,TRBD2,TRBJ2-1,TRBV5-1,TGCGCCAGCAGCTTGGAGGTAGCGGGAGTTGGTGAGCAGTTCTTC,CASSLEVAGVGEQFF
few,TRBD1,TRBJ2-1,TRBV29-1,TGCAGCGTCGACAGGGGCGCCTACAATGAGCAGTTCTTC,CSVDRGAYNEQFF
NA,TRBD2,TRBJ2-3,TRBV4-1,TGCGCCAGCAGCCAAGGTTTGGCTAGCGGGTCCACAGATACGCAGTATTTT,CASSQGLASGSTDTQYF
many,TRBD1,TRBJ1-2,TRBV27,TGTGCCAGCAGTTTATCGTGGACAGGGTATGGCTACACCTTC,CASSLSWTGYGYTF
NA,NA,TRBJ2-5,TRBV13,TGTGCCAGCAGCCCTGGACAGCAAGAGACCCAGTACTTC,CASSPGQQETQYF
NA,TRBD1,TRBJ1-6,TRBV12-3/TRBV12-4,TGTGCCAGCAGCCTCAGACAGGGGACTTCACCCCTCCACTTT,CASSLRQGTSPLHF
few,TRBD1,TRBJ1-2,TRBV3-1,TGTGCCAGCAGCCAAGATAAGGGACAGGGCGATGGCTACACCTTC,CASSQDKGQGDGYTF
NA,NA,TRBJ1-1,TRBV29-1,TGCAGCGTTGTCGGGGGCCTGGTTGAAGCTTTCTTT,CSVVGGLVEAFF
few,TRBD2,TRBJ2-1,TRBV12-3/TRBV12-4,TGTGCCAGCAGAAAATTCGGGACTACCTACAATGAGCAGTTCTTC,CASRKFGTTYNEQFF
NA,TRBD2,TRBJ2-7,TRBV5-1,TGCGCCAGCAGCTCTCTAGCGGGAGAGTTCCACGAGCAGTACTTC,CASSSLAGEFHEQYF
many,NA,TRBJ1-1,TRBV6-5,TGTGCCAGCAGTTACTCGCCACAGACGGGTAACACTGAAGCTTTCTTT,CASSYSPQTGNTEAFF
NA,TRBD2,TRBJ2-5,TRBV5-6,TGTGCCAGCAGGCACACCGGGACTACAAGGGAGACCCAGTACTTC,CASRHTGTTRETQYF
NA,TRBD2,TRBJ2-1,TRBV7-2,TGTGCCAGCAGCTTACTAGCGGGAGTTGGGGATGAGCAGTTCTTC,CASSLLAGVGDEQFF
many,NA,TRBJ1-1,TRBV6-5,TGTGCCAGCAGTTATGGAGTATCAGGACGAACTGAAGCTTTCTTT,CASSYGVSGRTEAFF
NA,NA,TRBJ2-3,TRBV20-1,TGCAGTGCTAGCCCCGTTGGGTGGCAGGACACAGATACGCAGTATTTT,CSASPVGWQDTDTQYF
NA,NA,TRBJ2-6,TRBV19,TGTGCCAGTAGGGACAGTAGCTCTGGGGCCAACGTCCTGACTTTC,CASRDSSSGANVLTF
few,NA,TRBJ1-3,TRBV5-1,TGCGCCAGCAGCTGGAACGGAGACGACGGAAACACCATATATTTT,CASSWNGDDGNTIYF
NA,TRBD1,TRBJ2-3,TRBV5-6,TGTGCCAGCAGCTTGTTCGGGCAGGGGGCTGGTACGCAGTATTTT,CASSLFGQGAGTQYF
NA,TRBD1,TRBJ2-7,TRBV3-1,TGTGCCAGCAGCCAGCCGGGACAGGCGTACTACGAGCAGTACTTC,CASSQPGQAYYEQYF
NA,NA,TRBJ2-6,TRBV3-1,TGTGCCAGCAGCCGGCAAGCCACAGTAGGGGACGTCCTGACTTTC,CASSRQATVGDVLTF
NA,NA,TRBJ2-6,TRBV9,TGTGCCAGCAGCGCCCCTGGGTTTAATTCTGGGGCCAACGTCCTGACTTTC,CASSAPGFNSGANVLTF
NA,NA,TRBJ2-1,TRBV4-2,TGTGCCAGCAGCCACGGCGGGTCTTGGAATGAGCAGTTCTTC,CASSHGGSWNEQFF